A single sample gave rise to the 27 T cell receptor beta chains below, sequenced in a study of graft-versus-host responses after intestinal transplantation. Data came from immunoSEQ multiplex PCR; TCRdb stores just in-frame clones and leaves some out. The table shows 95,000 to 150,000 clones, with approximately 96% occurring only once. Their antigen targets remain unknown. This specimen was unstimulated CD8+ T cells sorted from spleen or lymph node cells, taken before intestinal transplant. Receptor source: a human donor who received an intestinal transplant.

In its sample, this clone was seen a few times. The chain carries TRBV10-3 and TRBJ2-7; D is undetermined. V lost 2 bases to trimming and J lost 3 bases, with 2 bases between them. The CDR3 loop spans 11 amino acids. From germline, CDR1 is ENHRY and CDR2 SYGVKD. DNA of the CDR3: TGTGCCATCAGTGAGGGCTACGAGCAGTACTTC. Protein product: CAISEGYEQYF.

On this clone: The sample holds other DNA sequences that translate to the same CDR3. The chain employs TRBV5-1 and TRBJ1-1; 7 bases align to TRBD1. The CDR3 runs to 11 residues. CDR1 and CDR2 (germline): SGHRS, YFSETQ. V was pared by 7 bases and J by 6 bases, with 3 bases of the junction left unmatched. CDR3 region: CASGGGPEAFF. The CDR3 region has the DNA TGCGCCAGCGGAGGGGGCCCTGAAGCTTTCTTT.

J is TRBJ2-3 and V is TRBV29-1; a possible D gene is TRBD1 (6 bases). This CDR3 is built from 14 residues. Per the germline V gene, CDR1 is SQVTM and CDR2 is ANQGSEA. The germline V and J ends were trimmed by 6 bases and 0 bases, with 13 bases remaining between them. DNA for the CDR3: TGCAGCGTCGAGGGGACACCTAGCACAGATACGCAGTATTTT. It is translated as CSVEGTPSTDTQYF.

The rearrangement links TRBV27 to TRBJ2-1; 9 nucleotides match TRBD1. V lost 4 bases, J lost 6 bases, and 4 bases stayed unmatched. Germline V gene lookup returns CDR1 MNHEY and CDR2 SMNVEV (reference sequence). This CDR3 has 14 residues. The CDR3 is CASSSSTGGNEQFF. CDR3 sequence (DNA): TGTGCCAGCAGTTCCTCGACAGGGGGCAATGAGCAGTTCTTC.

A remark on this clone: Other nucleotide sequences from this sample produce the same CDR3. J is TRBJ2-7 and V is TRBV4-1, with D tentatively TRBD2 (5 bases). CDR1 is MGHRA, CDR2 YSYEKL, per germline. The CDR3 runs to 13 residues. V shed 0 bases and J shed 4 bases, with 7 bases lying between them. In DNA form, the CDR3 reads TGCGCCAGCAGCCAAGATCGAGGGTACGAGCAGTACTTC. Its translation is CASSQDRGYEQYF.

This chain links TRBV28 with TRBJ1-2; tentative D call: TRBD1 (5 bases). CDR1 is MDHEN, CDR2 SYDVKM, per germline. Trimming pared 4 bases from V and 8 bases from J, leaving 14 bases between. The CDR3 contains 13 residues. The CDR3 loop reads CASSSGLGNGYTF. Here the CDR3 DNA reads TGTGCCAGCAGTTCAGGGTTAGGGAACGGCTACACCTTC.

V and J are TRBV7-9 and TRBJ2-3; D is unclear. Trimming took off 5 bases at V and 2 bases at J, with 17 bases between the two ends. The CDR3 has 16 residues. The germline gives CDR1 SEHNR, CDR2 FQNEAQ (reference sequence). The CDR3 sequence: CASSPAWQMYTDTQYF. In DNA, the CDR3 is TGTGCCAGCAGCCCCGCGTGGCAGATGTACACAGATACGCAGTATTTT.

CDR3 protein: CASSELITYEQYF. The DNA for the CDR3 is TGTGCCAGCAGTGAGCTCATAACCTACGAGCAGTACTTC. This chain links TRBV6-5 with TRBJ2-7; D not certain. The germline V gene has CDR1 MNHEY and CDR2 SVGAGI. Trimming took off 5 bases at V and 2 bases at J, with 10 bases between the two ends. The CDR3 covers 13 residues.

The J gene is TRBJ2-5, the V gene TRBV15; tentatively, D is TRBD2 (5 bases). The V gene's germline CDR1 is LNHNV and CDR2 YYDKDF (reference sequence). Deletions cut 0 bases from V and 3 bases from J, with 11 bases between. CDR3 length equals 15 residues. The CDR3 nucleotides read TGTGCCACCAGCAGAGATGCGCAAGCGGAAGAGACCCAGTACTTC. Its protein is CATSRDAQAEETQYF. The variable domain in full, completed from reference TRBV15 and TRBJ2-5, reads DAMVIQNPRYQVTQFGKPVTLSCSQTLNHNVMYWYQQKSSQAPKLLFHYYDKDFNNEADTPDNFQSRRPNTSFCFLDIRSPGLGDTAMYLCATSRDAQAEETQYFGPGTRLLVL.

The gene calls are TRBV7-9 and TRBJ1-5; D is unclear. V gave up 4 bases and J gave up 3 bases, with 4 bases separating them. Germline lookup yields CDR1 SEHNR and CDR2 FQNEAQ (reference sequence). This CDR3 contains 12 residues. In DNA, the CDR3 is TGTGCCAGCAGCTCCGCCAATCAGCCCCAGCATTTT. It codes for CASSSANQPQHF.

The chain has TRBV14 and TRBJ2-5; the match to TRBD1 covers 7 bases. The tail of the sequence fits TRBJ2-7 better, so the J call may be wrong. This CDR3 is 15 amino acids long. Germline loops: CDR1 SGHDN, CDR2 FVKESK. The chain's CDR3 is CASSQVTGDLYEQYF. The CDR3 region has the DNA TGTGCCAGCAGCCAAGTTACAGGGGACCTCTACGAGCAGTACTTC.

The chain couples TRBV12-5 to TRBJ2-2; 7 positions match TRBD2. V was clipped by 3 bases and J by 5 bases; unmatched bases: 18. This CDR3 has 19 amino acids. The germline gives CDR1 LGHNT, CDR2 FRNRAP. CDR3 nucleotide sequence: TGTGCTAGTGGTTTCGCGGCGGGAGTTGCTTTGGTCGAAACCGGGGAGCTGTTTTTT. This translates into CASGFAAGVALVETGELFF.

This chain joins TRBV27 and TRBJ2-1; TRBD2 matches at 11 bases. Germline values: CDR1 MNHEY, CDR2 SMNVEV (reference sequence). This CDR3 has 15 amino acids. Losses at the gene ends were 8 bases for V and 6 bases for J; bases not matched to a gene: 9. The CDR3 loop reads CASGPLAGGVNEQFF. In DNA, the CDR3 is TGTGCCAGCGGTCCCCTAGCGGGAGGCGTCAATGAGCAGTTCTTC.

The chain uses TRBV4-1 and TRBJ2-2; D unclear. The V gene lost 1 base and the J gene lost 2 bases, with 14 bases spanning the gap. CDR1 and CDR2 (germline): MGHRA, YSYEKL. The CDR3 runs 17 residues. CDR3 in DNA: TGCGCCAGCAGCCAAGGACCCAGAGGTTCCAACACCGGGGAGCTGTTTTTT. Encoded protein: CASSQGPRGSNTGELFF.

V is TRBV15 and J is TRBJ2-1, with a possible D match to TRBD1 (5 bases). CDR3 size: 15 residues. Germline V gene data show CDR1 as LNHNV and CDR2 as YYDKDF (reference sequence). V lost 7 bases and J lost 2, with 15 bases in between. The CDR3 sequence: CATKGFPGPYNEQFF. Written as DNA, the CDR3 is TGTGCCACCAAAGGCTTTCCAGGGCCCTACAATGAGCAGTTCTTC. Drawing the rest from reference TRBV15 and TRBJ2-1, the complete variable domain is DAMVIQNPRYQVTQFGKPVTLSCSQTLNHNVMYWYQQKSSQAPKLLFHYYDKDFNNEADTPDNFQSRRPNTSFCFLDIRSPGLGDTAMYLCATKGFPGPYNEQFFGPGTRLTVL.

The J gene is TRBJ2-5, the V gene TRBV7-9; possible D gene TRBD1, 5 bases. The assigned J gene may be wrong: the sequence end matches TRBJ2-7 better. The CDR3 has 14 amino acids. The germline gives CDR1 SEHNR, CDR2 FQNEAQ (reference sequence). Here the CDR3 reads CASSTTTELYEQYF. CDR3 nucleotides: TGTGCCAGCAGCACCACGACAGAGCTCTACGAGCAGTACTTC.

This clone turned up a few times. CDR3 amino acids: CASSSSGTRHTEAFF. The CDR3 nucleotides read TGTGCCAGCAGCTCTTCCGGGACACGGCACACTGAAGCTTTCTTT. The chain links TRBV13 to TRBJ1-1; tentatively, D is TRBD1 (6 bases). CDR3 length: 15 residues. Germline CDR1 reads PRHDT; CDR2 reads FYEKMQ (reference sequence). The V and J ends lost 4 bases and 3 bases respectively, with 15 bases between them.

The rearrangement links TRBV6-1 to TRBJ2-5; 12 bases align to TRBD2. The end of the DNA aligns better with TRBJ2-7, so the J call may be wrong. Germline CDR1 is MNHNS and CDR2 is SASEGT. The CDR3 contains 16 residues. CDR3: CASSEISSGRVYEQYF. The CDR3 nucleotides read TGTGCCAGCAGTGAAATATCTAGCGGGAGGGTCTACGAGCAGTACTTC.

The rearrangement joins TRBV5-6 to TRBJ1-1, with 7 bases fitting TRBD1. Trimming at V came to 3 bases and at J to 0 bases, leaving 5 bases not matched to a gene. This CDR3 has 15 amino acids. Per the germline V gene, CDR1 is SGHDT and CDR2 is YYEEEE. The CDR3 is CASSSLQGMNTEAFF. DNA of the CDR3: TGTGCCAGCAGCTCACTACAGGGGATGAACACTGAAGCTTTCTTT.

The chain combines TRBV11-2 with TRBJ2-3; 14 bases line up with TRBD2. The germline V gene encodes CDR1 SGHAT and CDR2 FQNNGV. This CDR3 has 18 residues. The trim removed 3 bases at V and 3 bases at J, leaving 8 bases unmatched. The CDR3 spells CASSLRGLAGDATDTQYF. The CDR3 bases are TGTGCCAGCAGCTTGAGGGGACTAGCGGGAGATGCTACAGATACGCAGTATTTT.

V and J are TRBV10-3 and TRBJ1-1; the match to TRBD1 covers 8 bases. Losses at the gene ends were 6 bases for V and 4 bases for J; bases not matched to a gene: 7. The CDR3 spans 14 residues. CDR1 and CDR2 from the germline V gene are ENHRY and SYGVKD. The DNA of the CDR3 is TGTGCCATCAGAGCCGGACAGGGCCCCACTGAAGCTTTCTTT. Its protein product is CAIRAGQGPTEAFF.

The rearrangement links TRBV28 to TRBJ2-1, with 7 nucleotides matching TRBD2. The germline gives CDR1 MDHEN, CDR2 SYDVKM. This CDR3 spans 14 amino acids. The V segment lost 1 base and the J segment 15 bases; nucleotides outside the gene matches: 12. The CDR3 region has the DNA TGTGCCAGCAGTTTATCCTCCGGGACTAAGAAGACGTTCTTC. Translated: CASSLSSGTKKTFF.

The chain combines TRBV7-8 with TRBJ2-1; 9 bases align to TRBD2. With 6 bases clipped from V and 9 bases from J, the junction kept 15 bases outside the gene matches. The CDR3 covers 16 residues. Germline assignment: CDR1 SGHVS and CDR2 FQNEAQ. This CDR3 reads CASSYSSLAGVFEQFF. The CDR3, as DNA: TGTGCCAGCAGTTACTCGTCGTTAGCGGGAGTATTTGAGCAGTTCTTC.

The genes are TRBV7-6 and TRBJ2-3; 8 nucleotides match TRBD2. This CDR3 spans 18 amino acids. Looked up from germline, CDR1 is SGHVS and CDR2 is FNYEAQ. The junction had 18 bases not matched to a gene; V was cut back by 6 bases and J by 4 bases. For the CDR3, the DNA is TGTGCCAGCAGTTTACAGTACGGGGGGGAGGGACCGTCAGATACGCAGTATTTT. Translating it yields CASSLQYGGEGPSDTQYF.

This chain joins TRBV27 and TRBJ2-1, with D perhaps assigned TRBD1 or TRBD2 (5 bases each). Germline V lookup: CDR1 MNHEY, CDR2 SMNVEV (reference sequence). The CDR3 is 14 residues long. V lost 6 bases and J lost 8, with 17 bases in between. This CDR3 is CASRTGRPVDEQFF. Written as DNA, the CDR3 is TGTGCCAGCAGAACGGGACGCCCAGTGGATGAGCAGTTCTTC.

This sequence joins TRBV4-1 and TRBJ1-1, with 7 bases that match TRBD1. V lost 5 bases, J lost 5 bases, and 5 bases stayed unmatched. The CDR3 runs 13 residues. The V gene's germline CDR1 is MGHRA and CDR2 YSYEKL. This CDR3 reads CASSTQGVTEAFF. The CDR3 coding sequence is TGCGCCAGCAGCACTCAGGGGGTTACTGAAGCTTTCTTT.

The V call is TRBV10-3, the J call TRBJ1-5; D perhaps matches TRBD1 (5 bases). V lost 8 bases to trimming and J lost 6 bases, with 17 bases between them. The germline gives CDR1 ENHRY, CDR2 SYGVKD. CDR3 size: 14 residues. The CDR3 here is CAIQGEGVGQPQHF. In DNA, the CDR3 is TGTGCCATCCAGGGCGAAGGGGTCGGTCAGCCCCAGCATTTT.